In this sample, the clone carrying this T cell receptor beta chain turned up a few times. Its target is not known. Treatment denoted: approximately nine-day PBMC culture with coronavirus spike peptide pools or control peptides (ViraFEST assay). Antigen-specific T cell expansion with peptide pools preceded TCR sequencing in the ViraFEST approach. This specimen belongs to a study of vaccination and CD4 T cells after COVID-19. The overall study: Each enrolled participant received a two-dose regimen of either BNT162b2 or mRNA-1273 vaccine.

V lost 3 bases, J lost 4 bases, and 10 bases lay in between. This CDR3 spans 14 amino acids. Germline CDR1 reads MNHNS; CDR2 reads SASEGT. Notes on the study in general: From a median of roughly 21 to 40, SARS-CoV-2-reactive clonotypes increased, though not significantly.

Sequencing of the DNA from cultured CD4+ T cells was carried out with the Oncomine TCR Beta short-read assay. TCRdb reprocessed the PCR reads with MiXCR, giving one entry per CDR3 protein. This sample carries about 12,000 distinct CDR3 sequences, around 50% of them seen once, and the ten largest clones take less than 40%. Material: CD4+ T cells from blood, cultured in vitro. The V call is TRBV6-1, the J call TRBJ1-5; D ambiguous. The clonotype comes from a human donor who had recovered from COVID-19. CDR3 nucleotides: TGTGCCAGCAGTGAGACATTTTTAAATCAGCCCCAGCATTTT. This gives the protein CASSETFLNQPQHF.